A single T cell receptor (beta chain) is shown here with its context. What it recognizes is unknown. Eligibility required adulthood, ileal or ileocolonic Crohn's disease and indicated ileocolonic resection. TCRB immunosequencing input was 400 to 650 nanograms of biopsy DNA per sample. Some clones are missing from TCRdb's copy, which holds only in-frame ones; the method was immunoSEQ multiplex PCR. The data hold approximately 13,000 clones, with roughly 80% observed a single time. The sample belongs to a study of T cell repertoires in ileal Crohn's disease. Study-wide findings and caveats: Sorted CD8 T cells held more high-frequency clones than CD4.

The source of this sequence is an adult with Crohn's disease. The sequenced sample consisted of ileal tissue.

DNA of the CDR3: TGTGCCAGCAGTGATTCAGGGATTACGCAGTATTTT. This sequence encodes CASSDSGITQYF. The rearrangement links TRBV6-1 to TRBJ2-3; tentative D call: TRBD1 (5 bases). The germline CDR1 and CDR2 sequences are MNHNS and SASEGT. The germline V and J ends were trimmed by 3 bases and 8 bases, with 9 bases remaining between them. CDR3 length: 12 amino acids.